This passage covers 25 T cell receptor beta chains from one sample sequenced in a study of tumor and adjacent non-tumor tissue in lung cancer. TCRbeta libraries were built with three rounds of nested PCR, modified from ARM-PCR. TCRdb itself ran the multiplex PCR reads through MiXCR, one entry per CDR3 protein. Of some 84,000 distinct CDR3 sequences listed, roughly two thirds are singletons. RNA was extracted from bulk tissue without any cell sorting. Sequencing was carried out using lung tumor tissue. These TCRs come from a man aged 65 to 79 with non-small cell lung cancer.

This clonotype appeared a single time. This chain connects TRBV29-1 to TRBJ1-2; D is unresolved. In germline, CDR1 is SQVTM, CDR2 ANQGSEA. Trimming stripped 6 bases from V and 8 bases from J, with 19 bases between. This CDR3 has 13 amino acids. CDR3 nucleotides: TGCAGCGTCTCCAGAAGTGACAAAGCAGGCTACACCTTC. As protein: CSVSRSDKAGYTF. The full variable domain, completed using reference TRBV29-1 and TRBJ1-2, is SAVISQKPSRDICQRGTSLTIQCQVDSQVTMMFWYRQQPGQSLTLIATANQGSEATYESGFVIDKFPISRPNLTFSTLTVSNMSPEDSSIYLCSVSRSDKAGYTFGSGTRLTVV.

This clonotype was observed at least ten times. The CDR3 here is CASSQDRSLVQYF. The CDR3 bases are TGCGCCAGCAGCCAAGATAGGTCTTTAGTGCAGTACTTC. V gene TRBV4-1 combines with J gene TRBJ2-7, with no clear D. The CDR3 sequence is 13 residues long. V shed 0 bases and J shed 9 bases, with 12 bases lying between them. Germline V gene sequence: CDR1 MGHRA, CDR2 YSYEKL.

This clonotype was recorded many times. The CDR3 DNA reads TGTGCCAGCAGTCATCGGGACAGGATGAACACTGAAGCTTTCTTT. Translating gives CASSHRDRMNTEAFF. The rearrangement joins TRBV12-3 or TRBV12-4 to TRBJ1-1; 8 bases match TRBD1. The V segment lost 5 bases and the J segment 0 bases; nucleotides outside the gene matches: 5. CDR3 length: 15 amino acids.

About this clonotype itself: Given the absence of the conserved phenylalanine or tryptophan at the CDR3 end, a read error is likely. This chain connects TRBV5-1 to TRBJ1-6; D unclear. The CDR3 length is 15 residues. Looked up from germline, CDR1 is SGHRS and CDR2 is YFSETQ. CDR3 protein: CASSLRSSYNSPLHS. As DNA, the CDR3 is TGCGCCAGCAGCTTGAGAAGCTCCTATAATTCGCCCCTCCACTCT.

By frequency in the sample, this clonotype is medium-sized. V and J are TRBV11-2 and TRBJ2-1; 7 bases align to TRBD2. This CDR3 region has 12 residues. Germline V gene lookup returns CDR1 SGHAT and CDR2 FQNNGV. Trimming took 6 bases from V and 9 from J; bases not matched to a gene: 5. Here the CDR3 reads CASSSTGGEQFF. The CDR3 DNA reads TGTGCCAGCAGTTCTACGGGAGGTGAGCAGTTCTTC.

V is TRBV11-1 and J is TRBJ2-5, with 9 bases that match TRBD1. The CDR3 is made up of 15 amino acids. Germline V gene data show CDR1 as SGHAT and CDR2 as FQDESV (reference sequence). Trimming at V came to 10 bases and at J to 5 bases, leaving 14 bases not matched to a gene. Here the CDR3 reads CANNPRDRVFETQYF. Written as DNA, the CDR3 is TGTGCCAACAACCCCCGGGACAGGGTCTTTGAGACCCAGTACTTC.

This clonotype was picked up many times. The rearrangement links TRBV11-2 to TRBJ2-7; 11 bases line up with TRBD1. After removal of 5 bases from V and 2 bases from J, the junction contained 14 bases not matched to a gene. CDR1 is SGHAT and CDR2 is FQNNGV in the germline V gene. This CDR3 is 18 amino acids long. The CDR3 coding sequence is TGTGCCAGCAGCCCAACATCCCGGGACAGGGGGTCTCCCTACGAGCAGTACTTC. As protein: CASSPTSRDRGSPYEQYF.

A word on this clonotype: An end of the junction does not agree with germline; a read error may underlie this. The rearrangement joins TRBV4-1 to TRBJ2-1; 10 bases fit TRBD1. This CDR3 has 19 amino acids. CDR1 and CDR2 (germline): MGHRA, YSYEKL. DNA of the CDR3: TGCGCCAGCAGCCAAGTCCCGGGGACAGGGGACCCCTCCTACTATGAGCAGTTCTTC. Translated, it gives CASSQVPGTGDPSYYEQFF.

This clonotype was detected only a few times. The V call is TRBV28, the J call TRBJ2-4; TRBD1 aligns across 9 bases. The CDR3 loop spans 20 amino acids. Looked up from germline, CDR1 is MDHEN and CDR2 is SYDVKM. The ends lost 6 bases at V and 0 bases at J; junction bases unmatched: 18. The CDR3 bases are TGTGCCAGCAGGACTGGACAGGGGACGGGATTTTTTCTAGCCAAAAACATTCAGTACTTC. This gives the protein CASRTGQGTGFFLAKNIQYF.

This sequence joins TRBV11-1 and TRBJ2-7, with 11 bases that match TRBD2. CDR3 length: 15 amino acids. V was clipped by 5 bases and J by 2 bases; unmatched bases: 5. CDR1 and CDR2 from the germline V gene are SGHAT and FQDESV (reference sequence). CDR3 DNA: TGTGCCAGCAGCGGGGGACTAGCGGACACCTACGAGCAGTACTTC. Amino acids: CASSGGLADTYEQYF. Full variable domain (remainder filled in from reference TRBV11-1 and TRBJ2-7): EAEVAQSPRYKITEKSQAVAFWCDPISGHATLYWYRQILGQGPELLVQFQDESVVDDSQLPKDRFSAERLKGVDSTLKIQPAELGDSAMYLCASSGGLADTYEQYFGPGTRLTVT.

Comments on this clonotype: As the CDR3 is not closed by the conserved phenylalanine or tryptophan, this likely results from a read error. CDR3 protein: CSVSVSGGAFSYNEQFL. CDR3 DNA: TGCAGCGTTTCGGTTAGCGGGGGGGCCTTTTCCTACAATGAACAGTTCTTG. V is TRBV29-1 and J is TRBJ2-1; 11 bases line up with TRBD2. The CDR3 consists of 17 residues. The germline gives CDR1 SQVTM, CDR2 ANQGSEA.

Worth noting for this clonotype: At one of its ends the junction is not consistent with the germline gene, which may arise from a read error. V usage is TRBV20-1 and J usage is TRBJ2-5, with 7 bases identical to TRBD2. Germline CDR1 and CDR2: DFQATT and SNEGSKA (reference sequence). The CDR3 is 13 amino acids. The CDR3 bases are TGCAGTTTTTCGGGGGGATGGCAGGAGACTCAGTACTTC. Protein product: CSFSGGWQETQYF.

As for this clonotype: This may arise from a read error, as a much more abundant clone is one base away. V and J are TRBV24-1 and TRBJ2-3, with D perhaps TRBD2 (5 bases). The CDR3 consists of 14 residues. Germline values: CDR1 KGHDR, CDR2 SFDVKD. Between the trimmed V and J ends, which lost 5 bases and 6 bases, there was a span of 14 bases. The CDR3 protein is CATSAQEEDDTQYF. The DNA of the CDR3 is TGTGCCACCAGTGCCCAGGAGGAGGATGATACGCAGTATTTT.

A remark on this clonotype: At one end the junction does not follow the germline gene, possibly because of a read error. The rearrangement links TRBV6-5 to TRBJ2-3; a weak D match, TRBD2 (5 bases). Per germline, CDR1 MNHEY and CDR2 SVGAGI. CDR3 length: 15 amino acids. DNA of the CDR3: TGTGCCAGCAGACAGAGGGCTCTGTTCACAGATACGCAATATTTT. Translated: CASRQRALFTDTQYF.

In its sample, this clonotype was seen once. One end of the junction does not line up with germline, which may come from a read error. The V call is TRBV20-1, the J call TRBJ2-7, with 7 bases fitting TRBD1. The CDR3 contains 13 residues. The germline V gene encodes CDR1 DFQATT and CDR2 SNEGSKA (reference sequence). The CDR3 loop is CSARTGVTYEQYF. The CDR3 DNA follows: TGTAGTGCTCGTACAGGGGTGACCTACGAGCAGTACTTC.

The chain has TRBV20-1 and TRBJ2-1; D is undetermined. Germline V lookup: CDR1 DFQATT, CDR2 SNEGSKA (reference sequence). The CDR3 has 10 residues. Written as DNA, the CDR3 is TGCAAAGCACAGATCAATGAGCAGTTCTTC. Protein: CKAQINEQFF.

A note on this clonotype: A read error may produce the germline difference seen at one junction end. In nucleotides, the CDR3 is TGTGCAGGCAGTTACCTGGCGGGCTCTGGGGCCAACGTCCTGGCTTTC. Encoded protein: CAGSYLAGSGANVLAF. This chain links TRBV6-5 with TRBJ2-6; D tentatively reads TRBD1 or TRBD2 (5 bases each). Germline CDR1 is MNHEY and CDR2 is SVGAGI. CDR3 length equals 16 residues.

This clonotype was seen only a few times. A much larger clone lies one base from this, so it may be a read error. The chain couples TRBV10-3 to TRBJ2-1, with 10 bases fitting TRBD2. From germline, CDR1 is ENHRY and CDR2 SYGVKD. The CDR3 runs 12 residues. The CDR3 DNA sequence: TGTACCATCAGCTCCCAGCGGGAGGGCCGACGTTTC. Translation: CTISSQREGRRF.

This clonotype was seen many times. The rearrangement links TRBV11-2 to TRBJ2-5; 10 nucleotides match TRBD2. Germline CDR1 SGHAT, CDR2 FQNNGV. This CDR3 is 17 amino acids long. The J segment lost 0 bases and the V segment lost 5 bases, leaving 9 bases of the junction unmatched. The CDR3 spells CASSRLVLAGNQETQYF. The CDR3 DNA follows: TGTGCCAGCAGCCGCCTGGTACTAGCGGGAAACCAAGAGACCCAGTACTTC. Variable domain in full (rest from reference TRBV11-2 and TRBJ2-5): EAGVAQSPRYKIIEKRQSVAFWCNPISGHATLYWYQQILGQGPKLLIQFQNNGVVDDSQLPKDRFSAERLKGVDSTLKIQPAKLEDSAVYLCASSRLVLAGNQETQYFGPGTRLLVL.

The genes are TRBV12-3 or TRBV12-4 and TRBJ2-2; no clear D gene. Trimming left V 5 bases short and J 8 bases short, with 9 bases between. This CDR3 has 12 amino acids. The CDR3 reads CASSRDVGELFF. The CDR3 DNA sequence: TGTGCCAGCAGTCGAGATGTAGGGGAGCTGTTTTTT.

On this clonotype itself: An end of the junction does not agree with germline; a read error may underlie this. The V call is TRBV11-2, the J call TRBJ2-2; 7 bases line up with TRBD1. Germline V gene sequence: CDR1 SGHAT, CDR2 FQNNGV. The CDR3 runs to 15 residues. The CDR3 DNA reads TGTGCCAGCAGCATGAGCAGGGGGAGAACCGGGGAGCTGCTTTTT. Its translation: CASSMSRGRTGELLF.

The chain joins TRBV7-9 to TRBJ2-3; D is unresolved. The V and J ends lost 8 bases and 6 bases respectively, with 15 bases between them. The CDR3 sequence is 13 residues long. Per germline, CDR1 SEHNR and CDR2 FQNEAQ (reference sequence). The CDR3 region has the DNA TGTGCCAGCGGTCTCCCGGGCCCTGATACGCAGTATTTT. Its protein is CASGLPGPDTQYF.

This clonotype was counted between two and nine times. It may be a read error: a sequence one base away is much more abundant. This sequence joins TRBV10-3 and TRBJ2-1; 11 positions agree with TRBD2. This CDR3 is 15 amino acids long. Per germline, CDR1 ENHRY and CDR2 SYGVKD. CDR3 residues: CAISESSGGDYEQLF. CDR3 sequence (DNA): TGTGCCATCAGTGAGTCTAGCGGGGGGGACTATGAGCAGCTCTTC.

The V and J genes are TRBV5-8 and TRBJ1-2; 7 bases map to TRBD1. The CDR3 is 13 amino acids. Germline V gives CDR1 SGHTS, CDR2 YDEGEE. V lost 7 bases, J lost 8 bases, and 11 bases stayed unmatched. This CDR3 is CASGPKTGIGYTF. CDR3 bases: TGTGCCAGCGGCCCAAAGACAGGGATCGGCTACACCTTC.

V usage is TRBV6-5 and J usage is TRBJ2-5; the D gene is possibly TRBD1 (6 bases). The CDR3 has 14 residues. Trimming stripped 8 bases from V and 3 bases from J, with 16 bases between. CDR1 is MNHEY, CDR2 SVGAGI, per germline. CDR3 sequence reads: CASHARGCKETQYF. In DNA, the CDR3 is TGTGCCAGCCACGCGAGGGGGTGCAAAGAGACCCAGTACTTC.